This T cell receptor beta chain was found in a study of glioma-infiltrating T cells. The iRepertoire nested amplicon-rescue multiplex PCR amplified TCR alpha and beta CDR3s from RNA. One entry per CDR3 protein, called by TCRdb with MiXCR from the multiplex PCR reads. The sample gives around 350,000 distinct CDR3 sequences, 41% of which show up once; 9.5% to 15% is in the top ten. With 6 bases removed from V and 3 bases from J, the gap between germline ends came to 16 bases. This CDR3 contains 15 residues. This clonotype was seen more than once but under ten times. The sequenced material came from glioma tissue, nonneoplastic brain tissue, or PBMCs (not recorded which). The rearrangement uses TRBV12-3 or TRBV12-4 and TRBJ2-3; D is perhaps TRBD1 (6 bases). The TCR comes from a human donor with low-grade glioma or glioblastoma, undergoing nonglioma brain surgery, or in good health (not recorded which). The CDR3 is CASSSYGTQTDTQYF. The CDR3 region has the DNA TGTGCCAGCAGCTCCTACGGGACACAAACAGATACGCAGTATTTT.